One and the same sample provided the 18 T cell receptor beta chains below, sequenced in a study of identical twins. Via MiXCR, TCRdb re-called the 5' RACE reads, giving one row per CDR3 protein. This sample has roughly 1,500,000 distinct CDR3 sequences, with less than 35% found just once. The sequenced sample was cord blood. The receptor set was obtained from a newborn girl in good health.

The CDR3 bases are TGTGCCAGCAGTTACAAGGAGCGGGATAGTGAGCAGTTCTTC. Its translation is CASSYKERDSEQFF. This chain connects TRBV4-2 to TRBJ2-1; TRBD2 agrees at 7 bases. This CDR3 spans 14 amino acids. Germline V gives CDR1 LGHNA, CDR2 YNFKEQ. V dropped 6 bases and J dropped 9; count of bases not matched to a gene: 11.

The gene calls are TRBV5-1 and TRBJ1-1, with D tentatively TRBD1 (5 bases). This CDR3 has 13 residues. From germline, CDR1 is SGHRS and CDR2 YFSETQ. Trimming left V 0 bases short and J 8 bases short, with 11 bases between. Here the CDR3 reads CASSLDMWTEAFF. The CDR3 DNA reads TGCGCCAGCAGCTTGGACATGTGGACAGAAGCTTTCTTT.

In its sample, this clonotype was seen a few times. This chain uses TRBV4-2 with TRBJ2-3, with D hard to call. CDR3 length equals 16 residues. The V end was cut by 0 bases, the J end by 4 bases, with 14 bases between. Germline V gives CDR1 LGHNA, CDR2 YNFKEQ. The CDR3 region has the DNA TGTGCCAGCAGCCAAGATCGGCTAGTCCTCGCAGATACGCAGTATTTT. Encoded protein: CASSQDRLVLADTQYF.

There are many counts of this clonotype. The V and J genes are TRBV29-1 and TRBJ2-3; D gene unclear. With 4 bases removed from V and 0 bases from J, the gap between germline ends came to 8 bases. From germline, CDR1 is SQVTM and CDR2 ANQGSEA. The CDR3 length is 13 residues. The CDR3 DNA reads TGCAGCGTTGGCCCAGGCAGCACAGATACGCAGTATTTT. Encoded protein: CSVGPGSTDTQYF.

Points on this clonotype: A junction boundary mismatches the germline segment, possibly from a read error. The CDR3 here is CAISGPGQGGTEAFF. The CDR3, as DNA: TGCGCCATCAGTGGGCCGGGACAGGGAGGCACTGAAGCTTTCTTT. V gene TRBV10-3 combines with J gene TRBJ1-1; TRBD1 matches at 9 bases. Looked up from germline, CDR1 is ENHRY and CDR2 is SYGVKD. The CDR3 has 15 amino acids.

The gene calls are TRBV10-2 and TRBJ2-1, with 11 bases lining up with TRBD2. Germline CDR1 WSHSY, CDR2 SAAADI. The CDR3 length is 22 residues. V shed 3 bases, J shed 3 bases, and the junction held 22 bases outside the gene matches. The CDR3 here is CASSDVSGGPGLAVFRYNEQFF. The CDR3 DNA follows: TGCGCCAGCAGTGATGTGTCTGGGGGTCCGGGACTAGCGGTTTTTCGCTACAATGAGCAGTTCTTC.

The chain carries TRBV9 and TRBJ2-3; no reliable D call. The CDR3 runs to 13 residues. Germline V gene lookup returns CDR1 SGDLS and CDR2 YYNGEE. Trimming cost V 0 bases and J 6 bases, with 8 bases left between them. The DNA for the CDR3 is TGTGCCAGCAGCGTAGTTCCCAGGGATACGCAGTATTTT. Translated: CASSVVPRDTQYF. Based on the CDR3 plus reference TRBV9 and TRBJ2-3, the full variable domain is DSGVTQTPKHLITATGQRVTLRCSPRSGDLSVYWYQQSLDQGLQFLIQYYNGEERAKGNILERFSAQQFPDLHSELNLSSLELGDSALYFCASSVVPRDTQYFGPGTRLTVL.

The DNA of the CDR3 is TGTGCCACCAGTGATTTGCAAATCGGAAAAAATCAGCCCCAGCATTTT. This codes for CATSDLQIGKNQPQHF. The V and J genes are TRBV24-1 and TRBJ1-5; no clear D. Germline CDR1 and CDR2: KGHDR and SFDVKD. The CDR3 extends over 16 amino acids. The V and J ends lost 0 bases and 4 bases respectively, with 12 bases between them.

The CDR3 loop is CASSDTTGTFYEQYF. The CDR3 region has the DNA TGTGCCAGCAGCGACACGACCGGGACATTTTACGAGCAGTACTTC. The genes are TRBV14 and TRBJ2-4, with D tentatively TRBD1 (6 bases). The DNA end is more similar to TRBJ2-7, so the J call may be wrong. CDR3 length: 15 residues. Germline V lookup: CDR1 SGHDN, CDR2 FVKESK.

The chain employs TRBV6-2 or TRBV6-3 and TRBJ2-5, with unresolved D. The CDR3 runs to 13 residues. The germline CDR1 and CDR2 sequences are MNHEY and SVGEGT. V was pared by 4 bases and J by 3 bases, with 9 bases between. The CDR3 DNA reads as TGTGCCAGCAGTTCGTATGTAAAAGAGACCCAGTACTTC. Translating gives CASSSYVKETQYF.

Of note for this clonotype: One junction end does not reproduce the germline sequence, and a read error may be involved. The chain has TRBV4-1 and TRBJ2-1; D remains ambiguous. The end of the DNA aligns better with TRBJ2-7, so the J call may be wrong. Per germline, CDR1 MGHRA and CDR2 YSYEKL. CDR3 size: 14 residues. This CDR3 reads CASSQVVLYNEQYF. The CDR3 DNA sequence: TGTGCCAGCAGCCAAGTAGTACTATACAATGAGCAGTACTTC.

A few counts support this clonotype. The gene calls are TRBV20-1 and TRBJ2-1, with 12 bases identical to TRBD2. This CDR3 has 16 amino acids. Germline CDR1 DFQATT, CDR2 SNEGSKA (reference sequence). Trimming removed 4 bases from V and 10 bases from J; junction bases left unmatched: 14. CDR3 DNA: TGCAGTGCTATCTATCCGGGACTAGCGGGCCCCATAGAGCAGTTCTTC. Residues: CSAIYPGLAGPIEQFF.

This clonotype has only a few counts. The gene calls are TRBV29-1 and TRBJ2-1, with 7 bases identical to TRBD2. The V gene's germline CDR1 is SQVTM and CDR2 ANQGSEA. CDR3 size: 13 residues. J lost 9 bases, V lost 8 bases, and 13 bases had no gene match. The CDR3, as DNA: TGCAGCCTAAAGCGGGATTATAGTGGTGAGCAGTTCTTC. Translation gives CSLKRDYSGEQFF.

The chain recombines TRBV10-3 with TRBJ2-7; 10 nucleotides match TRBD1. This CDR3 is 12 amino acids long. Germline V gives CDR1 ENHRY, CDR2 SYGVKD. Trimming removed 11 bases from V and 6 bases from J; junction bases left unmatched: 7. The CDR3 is CAATGGAVEQYF. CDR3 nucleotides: TGTGCCGCGACAGGGGGCGCGGTCGAGCAGTACTTC.

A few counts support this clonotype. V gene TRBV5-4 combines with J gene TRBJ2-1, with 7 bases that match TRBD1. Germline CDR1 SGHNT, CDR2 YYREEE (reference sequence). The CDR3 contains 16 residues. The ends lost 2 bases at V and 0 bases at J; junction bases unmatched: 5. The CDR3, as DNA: TGTGCCAGCAGCTTAGGGGGCCCGCTCTCCTACAATGAGCAGTTCTTC. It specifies CASSLGGPLSYNEQFF. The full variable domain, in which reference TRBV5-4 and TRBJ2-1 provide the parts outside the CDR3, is ETGVTQSPTHLIKTRGQQVTLRCSSQSGHNTVSWYQQALGQGPQFIFQYYREEENGRGNFPPRFSGLQFPNYSSELNVNALELDDSALYLCASSLGGPLSYNEQFFGPGTRLTVL.

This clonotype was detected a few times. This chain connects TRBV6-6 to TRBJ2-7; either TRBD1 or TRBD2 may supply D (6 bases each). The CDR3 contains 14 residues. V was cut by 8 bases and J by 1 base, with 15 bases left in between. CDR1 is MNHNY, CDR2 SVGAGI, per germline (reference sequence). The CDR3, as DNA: TGTGCCAGCTTCCTCGGAGGGGGATCCTACGAGCAGTACTTC. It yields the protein CASFLGGGSYEQYF.

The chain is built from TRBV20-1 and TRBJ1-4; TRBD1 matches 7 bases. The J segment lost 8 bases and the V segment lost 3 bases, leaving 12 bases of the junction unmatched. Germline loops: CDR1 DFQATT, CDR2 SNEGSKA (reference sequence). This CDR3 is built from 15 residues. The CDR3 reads CSARALRTGREKLFF. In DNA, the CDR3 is TGCAGTGCTAGGGCCCTTAGGACAGGTCGAGAAAAACTGTTTTTT.

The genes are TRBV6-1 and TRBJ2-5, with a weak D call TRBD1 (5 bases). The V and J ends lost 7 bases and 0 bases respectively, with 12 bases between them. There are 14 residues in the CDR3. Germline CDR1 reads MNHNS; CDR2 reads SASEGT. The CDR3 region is CASIRQPYQETQYF. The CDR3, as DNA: TGTGCCAGCATTAGACAGCCGTACCAAGAGACCCAGTACTTC.